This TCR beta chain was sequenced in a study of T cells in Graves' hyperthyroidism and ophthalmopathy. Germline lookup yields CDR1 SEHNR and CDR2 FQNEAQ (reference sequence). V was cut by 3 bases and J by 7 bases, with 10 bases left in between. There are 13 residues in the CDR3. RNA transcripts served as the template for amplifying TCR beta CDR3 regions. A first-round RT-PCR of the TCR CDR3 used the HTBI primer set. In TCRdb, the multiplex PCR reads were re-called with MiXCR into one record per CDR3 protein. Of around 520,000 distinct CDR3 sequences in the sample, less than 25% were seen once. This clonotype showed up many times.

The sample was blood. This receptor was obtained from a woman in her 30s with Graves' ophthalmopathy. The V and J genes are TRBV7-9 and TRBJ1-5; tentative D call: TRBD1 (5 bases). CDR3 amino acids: CASSFGRDQPQHF. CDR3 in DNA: TGTGCCAGCAGCTTTGGAAGGGACCAGCCCCAGCATTTT.